This TCR beta chain stems from a study of tumor and adjacent non-tumor tissue in lung cancer. As regards this clonotype: Sequence at one end of the junction differs from germline and may be a read error.

RNA was extracted from bulk tissue without any cell sorting. Three rounds of nested PCR, following a modified ARM-PCR protocol, produced the TCRbeta library. TCRdb re-analysed the multiplex PCR reads in MiXCR, keeping a single row per CDR3 protein. Among 100,000 to 120,000 distinct CDR3 sequences listed, 75% to 90% were seen once. The germline gives CDR1 SGHAT, CDR2 FQDESV (reference sequence). This CDR3 contains 14 residues. The specimen was lung tumor tissue. This TCR was recovered from a man between 70 and 80 years old with non-small cell lung cancer. This chain links TRBV11-1 with TRBJ2-5; 11 nucleotides match TRBD1. This CDR3 reads CDSKRTGGTETQYF. DNA of the CDR3: TGTGACAGCAAGAGGACAGGGGGCACGGAGACCCAATACTTC. Full variable domain (outside the CDR3, taken from reference TRBV11-1 and TRBJ2-5): EAEVAQSPRYKITEKSQAVAFWCDPISGHATLYWYRQILGQGPELLVQFQDESVVDDSQLPKDRFSAERLKGVDSTLKIQPAELGDSAMYLCDSKRTGGTETQYFGPGTRLLVL.